This T cell receptor beta chain was retrieved from a study of T cells in tuberculosis. Whole-study findings and limits: A GMM-specific repertoire classifier reached approximately 90% accuracy, AUROC roughly 0.87. Samples were chosen by availability of cryopreserved specimens.

Measured with immunoSEQ multiplex PCR; TCRdb has only the in-frame clones, and not every one. This sample has roughly 28,000 clones; 85% to 95% occur once, and the top ten carry around 4.9%. This CDR3 is built from 15 residues. Germline lookup yields CDR1 KGHSH and CDR2 LQKENI. Adolescents were screened for latent TB by skin test and IGRA. Of note for this clone: Its antigen is unknown. At one end, the junction sequence differs from germline, possibly due to a read error.

This receptor was obtained from a donor aged 10-30 years with latent tuberculosis or without tuberculosis infection. Sequencing input: PBMCs. The chain recombines TRBV18 with TRBJ2-2; TRBD1 aligns across 9 bases. The DNA of the CDR3 is TGTGCCAGCTCTCCACAGGGGGCGCACGGCGGGGAGCTGTTTTTT. Protein product: CASSPQGAHGGELFF.